These 30 T cell receptor beta chains were all obtained from the same sample, sequenced in a study of shared T cell receptors in the human thymus. The data were produced by immunoSEQ multiplex PCR, yet TCRdb's version contains in-frame clones alone and is incomplete. The sample includes over 350,000 clones, about 95% of them seen just once. What was sequenced was thymocytes. The receptors derive from a human donor.

The J gene is TRBJ2-5, the V gene TRBV27, with 9 bases that match TRBD1. This CDR3 has 16 amino acids. Per the germline V gene, CDR1 is MNHEY and CDR2 is SMNVEV (reference sequence). With 6 bases clipped from V and 4 bases from J, the junction kept 12 bases outside the gene matches. DNA of the CDR3: TGTGCCAGCAGATTGACGCCGGGACAGGGACGAGAGACCCAGTACTTC. Translation: CASRLTPGQGRETQYF.

The chain uses TRBV7-6 and TRBJ2-7, with 8 bases identical to TRBD2. The junction had 10 bases not matched to a gene; V was cut back by 4 bases and J by 11 bases. CDR1 is SGHVS and CDR2 is FNYEAQ in the germline V gene. The CDR3 consists of 13 residues. The CDR3 protein is CASSSNKREQKYF. CDR3 DNA sequence: TGTGCCAGCAGCTCGAACAAGCGGGAGCAGAAGTACTTC.

V gene TRBV27 combines with J gene TRBJ2-5; D call uncertain. Trimming left V 4 bases short and J 3 bases short, with 12 bases between. There are 14 residues in the CDR3. Germline-derived CDR1 and CDR2 are MNHEY and SMNVEV (reference sequence). The CDR3 protein is CASSSPPKKETQYF. The DNA of the CDR3 is TGTGCCAGCAGTTCACCTCCTAAAAAAGAGACCCAGTACTTC.

The V gene is TRBV7-2, the J gene TRBJ2-1, with D perhaps TRBD1 or TRBD2 (5 bases each). The V end was cut by 2 bases, the J end by 0 bases, with 17 bases between. Germline assignment: CDR1 SGHTA and CDR2 FQGNSA. The CDR3 has 18 amino acids. The CDR3 sequence: CASSLKALGGSSYNEQFF. CDR3 sequence (DNA): TGTGCCAGCAGCTTAAAGGCCCTTGGGGGAAGCTCCTACAATGAGCAGTTCTTC.

The chain carries TRBV5-6 and TRBJ2-2; D gene ambiguous. The V gene lost 0 bases and the J gene lost 0 bases, with 12 bases spanning the gap. This CDR3 is built from 17 residues. Germline loops: CDR1 SGHDT, CDR2 YYEEEE. CDR3 DNA sequence: TGTGCCAGCAGCTTGGTACGCCTCACTTCGAACACCGGGGAGCTGTTTTTT. It encodes CASSLVRLTSNTGELFF.

The chain links TRBV19 to TRBJ2-3; D possibly corresponds to TRBD1 (7 bases). Germline values: CDR1 LNHDA, CDR2 SQIVND (reference sequence). CDR3 size: 17 residues. V lost 5 bases to trimming and J lost 2 bases, with 20 bases between them. The CDR3 loop reads CASSPTAEGAPTDTQYF. Written as DNA, the CDR3 is TGTGCCAGTAGTCCCACGGCGGAGGGGGCGCCCACAGATACGCAGTATTTT.

The rearrangement uses TRBV27 and TRBJ1-5; TRBD1 might be the D (6 bases). Looked up from germline, CDR1 is MNHEY and CDR2 is SMNVEV (reference sequence). There are 15 residues in the CDR3. With 5 bases removed from V and 0 bases from J, the gap between germline ends came to 11 bases. CDR3 amino acids: CASSPGTNSNQPQHF. The CDR3 DNA reads as TGTGCCAGCAGTCCGGGGACAAATAGCAATCAGCCCCAGCATTTT.

This clone turned up a few times. V is TRBV15 and J is TRBJ2-7, with D perhaps TRBD1 (6 bases). Germline CDR1 LNHNV, CDR2 YYDKDF (reference sequence). The CDR3 loop spans 15 amino acids. Trimming removed 0 bases from V and 4 bases from J, with 13 bases in between. CDR3 coding DNA: TGTGCCACCAGCAGAGATCCCTTGGACAGATACGAGCAGTACTTC. Translation: CATSRDPLDRYEQYF.

This rearrangement joins TRBV4-1 to TRBJ1-1, with D perhaps TRBD1 (5 bases). Germline V CDR1 and CDR2: MGHRA, YSYEKL. With 4 bases removed from V and 6 bases from J, the gap between germline ends came to 15 bases. The CDR3 is 14 amino acids. CDR3 residues: CASSLSGRGPEAFF. The CDR3 bases are TGCGCCAGCAGCCTGAGCGGCCGGGGACCTGAAGCTTTCTTT.

V and J are TRBV27 and TRBJ2-7, with D uncertain. CDR1 and CDR2 (germline): MNHEY, SMNVEV (reference sequence). V was clipped by 3 bases and J by 6 bases, with 12 bases between them. The CDR3 has 13 residues. CDR3 loop: CASSLGVWGEQYF. The CDR3 DNA sequence: TGTGCCAGCAGTTTGGGTGTTTGGGGCGAGCAGTACTTC.

The V call is TRBV28, the J call TRBJ2-7; the D gene is possibly TRBD2 (6 bases). Germline V CDR1 and CDR2: MDHEN, SYDVKM. Trimming took 2 bases from V and 3 from J, leaving 14 bases between them. This CDR3 is built from 15 residues. The CDR3, as DNA: TGTGCCAGCAGTTTAGGGCGGGGACCAATCTACGAGCAGTACTTC. Residues: CASSLGRGPIYEQYF.

This chain connects TRBV19 to TRBJ2-1; D is unresolved. Germline-derived CDR1 and CDR2 are LNHDA and SQIVND (reference sequence). This CDR3 contains 14 residues. Trimming cost V 5 bases and J 3 bases, with 11 bases left between them. Here the CDR3 DNA reads TGTGCCAGTAGTTTCATGTTATTCTACAATGAGCAGTTCTTC. Its protein is CASSFMLFYNEQFF.

This clone occurred once. The chain is built from TRBV4-1 and TRBJ1-4; D not resolved. This CDR3 is 14 amino acids long. Trimming removed 2 bases from V and 5 bases from J, with 9 bases in between. CDR1 and CDR2 (germline): MGHRA, YSYEKL. The CDR3 bases are TGCGCCAGCAGCCAACGGGCGCAGAATGAAAAACTGTTTTTT. Residues: CASSQRAQNEKLFF.

The rearrangement links TRBV27 to TRBJ2-3; 10 nucleotides line up with TRBD2. The V gene's germline CDR1 is MNHEY and CDR2 SMNVEV (reference sequence). Losses at the gene ends were 0 bases for V and 2 bases for J; bases not matched to a gene: 11. The CDR3 sequence is 19 residues long. CDR3 DNA: TGTGCCAGCAGTTTATCGCCGGCTAGCGGGAGCGAAGTCACAGATACGCAGTATTTT. This sequence encodes CASSLSPASGSEVTDTQYF.

This clone was observed a single time. The V gene is TRBV6-5, the J gene TRBJ2-7; possibly TRBD1 for D (6 bases). CDR1 MNHEY and CDR2 SVGAGI come from the germline V gene. The germline V and J ends were trimmed by 10 bases and 0 bases, with 16 bases remaining between them. The CDR3 length is 14 residues. The CDR3: CATSGTRRSYEQYF. As DNA, the CDR3 is TGTGCCACCTCCGGGACACGGCGCTCCTACGAGCAGTACTTC.

This chain joins TRBV19 and TRBJ1-1, with D possibly matching TRBD1 (6 bases). CDR3 size: 11 residues. Trimming pared 7 bases from V and 8 bases from J, leaving 11 bases between. Germline assignment: CDR1 LNHDA and CDR2 SQIVND (reference sequence). The CDR3 nucleotides read TGTGCCAGTAACCCAGGGGAAGAAGCTTTCTTT. This translates into CASNPGEEAFF.

The chain combines TRBV7-9 with TRBJ1-3; no clear D gene. With 5 bases removed from V and 0 bases from J, the gap between germline ends came to 11 bases. The CDR3 sequence is 15 residues long. Germline CDR1 and CDR2: SEHNR and FQNEAQ (reference sequence). The CDR3 nucleotides are TGTGCCAGCAGCCCGCCGTTGACCTCTGGAAACACCATATATTTT. Amino acids: CASSPPLTSGNTIYF.

V and J are TRBV5-6 and TRBJ2-3; 8 nucleotides align to TRBD2. Germline CDR1 is SGHDT and CDR2 is YYEEEE. The CDR3 is made up of 16 amino acids. Trimming took 1 base from V and 4 from J; bases not matched to a gene: 8. The CDR3 DNA is TGTGCCAGCAGCTTGACCAAGCGGGAGTGGGCAGATACGCAGTATTTT. Its translation is CASSLTKREWADTQYF.

J is TRBJ1-5 and V is TRBV27, with D possibly matching TRBD1 (6 bases). Germline V gives CDR1 MNHEY, CDR2 SMNVEV (reference sequence). V was trimmed by 4 bases and J by 2 bases, leaving 15 bases between them. CDR3 length: 16 amino acids. CDR3 region: CASSSRGGGGNQPQHF. The CDR3 DNA follows: TGTGCCAGCAGTTCCCGGGGAGGGGGAGGCAATCAGCCCCAGCATTTT.

The chain employs TRBV27 and TRBJ2-7; 9 nucleotides line up with TRBD1. Per germline, CDR1 MNHEY and CDR2 SMNVEV (reference sequence). The CDR3 contains 13 residues. Trimming removed 8 bases from V and 6 bases from J; junction bases left unmatched: 8. CDR3 loop: CASVGTGFLEQYF. Here the CDR3 DNA reads TGTGCCAGCGTCGGGACAGGGTTTCTCGAGCAGTACTTC.

V gene TRBV5-4 combines with J gene TRBJ2-7, with 9 bases fitting TRBD2. V gave up 0 bases and J gave up 6 bases; unmatched junction bases: 7. The CDR3 sequence is 15 residues long. The germline V gene has CDR1 SGHNT and CDR2 YYREEE (reference sequence). CDR3 in DNA: TGTGCCAGCAGCTTGGGACTAGCGCGGGGGGGCGAGCAGTACTTC. Translated: CASSLGLARGGEQYF.

The chain recombines TRBV14 with TRBJ2-1; TRBD1 matches at 7 bases. With 0 bases clipped from V and 5 bases from J, the junction kept 7 bases outside the gene matches. Per the germline V gene, CDR1 is SGHDN and CDR2 is FVKESK. This CDR3 is 16 amino acids long. CDR3 sequence reads: CASSQDRRDSDNEQFF. CDR3 sequence (DNA): TGTGCCAGCAGCCAAGATCGTAGGGACAGTGACAATGAGCAGTTCTTC. Full variable domain (missing parts from reference TRBV14 and TRBJ2-1): EAGVTQFPSHSVIEKGQTVTLRCDPISGHDNLYWYRRVMGKEIKFLLHFVKESKQDESGMPNNRFLAERTGGTYSTLKVQPAELEDSGVYFCASSQDRRDSDNEQFFGPGTRLTVL.

The chain links TRBV7-2 to TRBJ1-2; tentatively, D is TRBD1 (5 bases). V lost 1 base to trimming and J lost 8 bases, with 8 bases between them. The CDR3 consists of 12 residues. The germline CDR1 and CDR2 sequences are SGHTA and FQGNSA. For the CDR3, the DNA is TGTGCCAGCAGCTTAGGGACAATCGGCTACACCTTC. It codes for CASSLGTIGYTF.

This clone has only one observation. The J gene is TRBJ2-7, the V gene TRBV7-2; D is ambiguous. The CDR3 has 11 residues. With 9 bases removed from V and 4 bases from J, the gap between germline ends came to 10 bases. Germline values: CDR1 SGHTA, CDR2 FQGNSA. The CDR3 here is CASRYGYEQYF. CDR3 coding DNA: TGTGCCAGTAGGTATGGGTACGAGCAGTACTTC.

This clone has just one count. The J gene is TRBJ2-2, the V gene TRBV5-1; 13 bases map to TRBD2. The CDR3 is 17 amino acids. The J segment lost 7 bases and the V segment lost 4 bases, leaving 10 bases of the junction unmatched. Germline-derived CDR1 and CDR2 are SGHRS and YFSETQ. The CDR3 loop reads CASSATLAGGPHGELFF. The CDR3 DNA is TGCGCCAGCAGCGCAACACTAGCGGGAGGGCCCCACGGGGAGCTGTTTTTT.

The chain is built from TRBV9 and TRBJ2-1; TRBD1 matches at 10 bases. Trimming cost V 4 bases and J 9 bases; bases outside gene matches: 4. The CDR3 has 13 residues. The germline V gene encodes CDR1 SGDLS and CDR2 YYNGEE. This CDR3 is CASSTTGGIEQFF. CDR3 bases: TGTGCCAGCAGCACGACAGGGGGCATTGAGCAGTTCTTC. The full variable domain, in which reference TRBV9 and TRBJ2-1 provide the parts outside the CDR3, is DSGVTQTPKHLITATGQRVTLRCSPRSGDLSVYWYQQSLDQGLQFLIQYYNGEERAKGNILERFSAQQFPDLHSELNLSSLELGDSALYFCASSTTGGIEQFFGPGTRLTVL.

The chain is built from TRBV5-6 and TRBJ1-2; D gene uncertain. Trimming stripped 0 bases from V and 4 bases from J, with 10 bases between. CDR3 size: 14 residues. The germline V gene encodes CDR1 SGHDT and CDR2 YYEEEE. CDR3 in amino acids: CASSLGGRPYGYTF. DNA for the CDR3: TGTGCCAGCAGCTTGGGCGGCCGCCCCTATGGCTACACCTTC.

The chain recombines TRBV28 with TRBJ2-5; TRBD2 aligns across 7 bases. With V trimmed by 2 bases and J by 1 base, 25 bases remained unmatched. This CDR3 spans 22 amino acids. Germline V CDR1 and CDR2: MDHEN, SYDVKM. The CDR3 DNA reads as TGTGCCAGCAGTTTAGCCGACCGAACGGGCCTAGCGGAGCCGCCCGGCCAAGAGACCCAGTACTTC. Translating gives CASSLADRTGLAEPPGQETQYF.

The V gene is TRBV27, the J gene TRBJ2-3; D might be TRBD1 (5 bases). Germline V gene sequence: CDR1 MNHEY, CDR2 SMNVEV (reference sequence). CDR3 length: 16 amino acids. V was shortened by 3 bases and J by 5 bases, with 18 bases between the two germline ends. CDR3 region: CASSFMSNRPKDTQYF. The CDR3 nucleotides read TGTGCCAGCAGTTTTATGTCCAACAGGCCTAAAGATACGCAGTATTTT.

This clone occurred once. The J gene is TRBJ2-5, the V gene TRBV18, with 10 nucleotides matching TRBD2. The CDR3 runs 17 residues. V lost 1 base, J lost 4 bases, and 9 bases stayed unmatched. From germline, CDR1 is KGHSH and CDR2 LQKENI. The CDR3 DNA follows: TGTGCCAGCTCACCACGTCCGCTAGCGGGAGTAGCAGAGACCCAGTACTTC. Amino acid sequence: CASSPRPLAGVAETQYF.